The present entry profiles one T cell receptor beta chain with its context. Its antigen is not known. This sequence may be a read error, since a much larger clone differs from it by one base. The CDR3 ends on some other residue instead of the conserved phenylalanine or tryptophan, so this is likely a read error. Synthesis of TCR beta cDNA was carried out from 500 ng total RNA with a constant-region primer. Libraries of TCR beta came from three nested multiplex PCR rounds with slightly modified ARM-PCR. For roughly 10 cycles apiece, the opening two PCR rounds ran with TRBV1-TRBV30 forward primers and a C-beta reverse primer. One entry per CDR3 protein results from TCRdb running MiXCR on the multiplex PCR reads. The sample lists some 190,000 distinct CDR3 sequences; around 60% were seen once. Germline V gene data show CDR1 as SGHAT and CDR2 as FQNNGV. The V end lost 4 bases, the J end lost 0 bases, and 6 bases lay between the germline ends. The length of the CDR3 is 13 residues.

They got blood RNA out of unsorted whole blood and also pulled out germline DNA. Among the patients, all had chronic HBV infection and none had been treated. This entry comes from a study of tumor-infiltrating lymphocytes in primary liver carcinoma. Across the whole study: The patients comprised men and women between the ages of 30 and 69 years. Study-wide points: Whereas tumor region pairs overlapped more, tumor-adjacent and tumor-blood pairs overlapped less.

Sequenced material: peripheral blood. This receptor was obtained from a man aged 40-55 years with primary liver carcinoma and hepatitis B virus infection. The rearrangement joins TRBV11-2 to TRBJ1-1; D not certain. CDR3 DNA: TGTGCCAGCAGCTCTCAAATGAACACTGAAGCTTTCTGT. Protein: CASSSQMNTEAFC.